This passage covers 17 T cell receptor beta chains from one sample sequenced in a study of OX40 agonist ivuxolimab in advanced cancers. Sequencing used immunoSEQ multiplex PCR; TCRdb keeps in-frame clones, though not all of them. The table shows tens of thousands of clones, with 89% occurring only once. The sample consisted of CD4+ or CD8+ T cells sorted from blood, taken in a trial of the OX40 agonist ivuxolimab. These receptors were obtained from an adult with an advanced solid tumor such as melanoma, head and neck, liver or kidney cancer.

The rearrangement uses TRBV7-9 and TRBJ2-7; D gene uncertain. Germline V gene sequence: CDR1 SEHNR, CDR2 FQNEAQ (reference sequence). Trimming took 1 base from V and 2 from J, leaving 9 bases between them. The length of the CDR3 is 14 residues. The CDR3 sequence: CASSLGWGTYEQYF. DNA for the CDR3: TGTGCCAGCAGCTTAGGATGGGGAACCTACGAGCAGTACTTC.

The CDR3 coding sequence is TGTGCCAGCAGCTTTACCCCACAGGAGGGCTACACCTTC. This codes for CASSFTPQEGYTF. V and J are TRBV7-8 and TRBJ1-2, with D possibly matching TRBD1 (5 bases). The CDR3 contains 13 residues. Germline V CDR1 and CDR2: SGHVS, FQNEAQ. V gave up 3 bases and J gave up 8 bases, with 13 bases separating them.

A remark on this clone: A read error may produce the germline difference seen at one junction end. The J gene is TRBJ2-5, the V gene TRBV7-9; 7 bases map to TRBD1. The CDR3 has 13 residues. Germline lookup yields CDR1 SEHNR and CDR2 FQNEAQ (reference sequence). The CDR3 sequence is CASSFGQEETRYF. The CDR3 nucleotides are TGTGCCAGCAGCTTCGGACAGGAAGAGACCCGGTACTTC.

The V gene is TRBV14, the J gene TRBJ2-1; TRBD2 matches 11 bases. Germline V gene data show CDR1 as SGHDN and CDR2 as FVKESK. With V trimmed by 4 bases and J by 7 bases, 6 bases remained unmatched. The CDR3 contains 15 residues. For the CDR3, the DNA is TGTGCCAGCAGCCTTCTAGCGGGGGGCGCGAATGAGCAGTTCTTC. Its protein product is CASSLLAGGANEQFF.

The chain uses TRBV19 and TRBJ1-2; D might be TRBD1 (5 bases). The CDR3 contains 15 residues. The V and J ends lost 0 bases and 2 bases respectively, with 10 bases between them. The germline gives CDR1 LNHDA, CDR2 SQIVND (reference sequence). CDR3 loop: CASSIEGAGNYGYTF. The CDR3 region has the DNA TGTGCCAGTAGTATAGAAGGGGCAGGGAACTATGGCTACACCTTC. Supplemented by reference TRBV19 and TRBJ1-2, the full variable domain reads DGGITQSPKYLFRKEGQNVTLSCEQNLNHDAMYWYRQDPGQGLRLIYYSQIVNDFQKGDIAEGYSVSREKKESFPLTVTSAQKNPTAFYLCASSIEGAGNYGYTFGSGTRLTVV.

The chain carries TRBV7-2 and TRBJ2-7; D remains unclear. The germline V and J ends were trimmed by 6 bases and 0 bases, with 12 bases remaining between them. The CDR3 has 14 residues. Germline V lookup: CDR1 SGHTA, CDR2 FQGNSA. The CDR3 DNA reads as TGTGCCAGCAGTCGGGTACACCTCTCCTACGAGCAGTACTTC. This gives the protein CASSRVHLSYEQYF. The complete variable domain, with remaining parts taken from reference TRBV7-2 and TRBJ2-7, reads GAGVSQSPSNKVTEKGKDVELRCDPISGHTALYWYRQSLGQGLEFLIYFQGNSAPDKSGLPSDRFSAERTGGSVSTLTIQRTQQEDSAVYLCASSRVHLSYEQYFGPGTRLTVT.

This sequence joins TRBV6-5 and TRBJ2-6; D unclear. There are 14 residues in the CDR3. Germline CDR1 MNHEY, CDR2 SVGAGI. Deletions cut 9 bases from V and 0 bases from J, with 9 bases between. DNA of the CDR3: TGTGCCAGTACGAGGAGCTCTGGGGCCAACGTCCTGACTTTC. Amino acids: CASTRSSGANVLTF.

The chain is built from TRBV29-1 and TRBJ1-1; 9 bases are shared with TRBD1. V dropped 7 bases and J dropped 2; count of bases not matched to a gene: 5. Germline CDR1 reads SQVTM; CDR2 reads ANQGSEA. This CDR3 is 13 amino acids long. CDR3 DNA: TGCAGCGCAACAGGGGGCGTAAACACTGAAGCTTTCTTT. Its protein is CSATGGVNTEAFF.

This clone occurred once. The chain uses TRBV11-2 and TRBJ2-1; 11 nucleotides line up with TRBD2. CDR3 size: 13 residues. With 2 bases clipped from V and 14 bases from J, the junction kept 5 bases outside the gene matches. The germline V gene has CDR1 SGHAT and CDR2 FQNNGV. The CDR3 sequence is CASSLTSGSMEFF. The CDR3 nucleotides are TGTGCCAGCAGCTTAACTAGCGGGAGTATGGAGTTCTTC.

The V and J genes are TRBV7-6 and TRBJ2-5; 9 positions agree with TRBD1. The length of the CDR3 is 16 residues. The V segment lost 4 bases and the J segment 3 bases; nucleotides outside the gene matches: 9. Germline CDR1 reads SGHVS; CDR2 reads FNYEAQ. The CDR3 nucleotides are TGTGCCAGCAGCTACCAGACCGGGACAGGGAAAGAGACCCAGTACTTC. This sequence encodes CASSYQTGTGKETQYF.

This chain joins TRBV5-5 and TRBJ2-7; 7 bases agree with TRBD1. The J segment lost 2 bases and the V segment lost 4 bases, leaving 3 bases of the junction unmatched. The V gene's germline CDR1 is SGHKS and CDR2 YYEKEE (reference sequence). CDR3 length equals 13 residues. The CDR3: CASSLDRAYEQYF. Here the CDR3 DNA reads TGTGCCAGCAGCCTTGACAGGGCCTACGAGCAGTACTTC. The complete variable domain, with remaining parts taken from reference TRBV5-5 and TRBJ2-7, reads DAGVTQSPTHLIKTRGQQVTLRCSPISGHKSVSWYQQVLGQGPQFIFQYYEKEERGRGNFPDRFSARQFPNYSSELNVNALLLGDSALYLCASSLDRAYEQYFGPGTRLTVT.

This clone was counted a single time. V is TRBV18 and J is TRBJ1-1, with D possibly TRBD1 on 6 matching bases. CDR1 and CDR2 from the germline V gene are KGHSH and LQKENI. The CDR3 extends over 14 amino acids. V lost 1 base and J 3 bases, leaving 9 bases between the germline ends. The CDR3: CASSPLRGDTEAFF. The CDR3 DNA sequence: TGTGCCAGCTCACCACTGAGGGGGGACACTGAAGCTTTCTTT. The whole variable domain, filled in from reference TRBV18 and TRBJ1-1, reads NAGVMQNPRHLVRRRGQEARLRCSPMKGHSHVYWYRQLPEEGLKFMVYLQKENIIDESGMPKERFSAEFPKEGPSILRIQQVVRGDSAAYFCASSPLRGDTEAFFGQGTRLTVV.

V and J are TRBV4-2 and TRBJ2-2, with D tentatively TRBD2 (6 bases). Germline V gives CDR1 LGHNA, CDR2 YNFKEQ. The V and J ends lost 7 bases and 7 bases respectively, with 10 bases between them. The CDR3 contains 12 residues. The chain's CDR3 is CASTPAGGELFF. DNA for the CDR3: TGTGCCAGCACCCCAGCGGGCGGGGAGCTGTTTTTT.

This sequence joins TRBV19 and TRBJ2-5, with D possibly matching TRBD1 (5 bases). There are 12 residues in the CDR3. With 7 bases removed from V and 5 bases from J, the gap between germline ends came to 11 bases. CDR1 and CDR2 (germline): LNHDA, SQIVND (reference sequence). The CDR3 sequence: CASNGAGETQYF. Written as DNA, the CDR3 is TGTGCCAGTAATGGGGCCGGGGAGACCCAGTACTTC.

V is TRBV9 and J is TRBJ1-3; D gene unclear. This CDR3 region has 15 residues. In germline, CDR1 is SGDLS, CDR2 YYNGEE. Between the trimmed V and J ends, which lost 0 bases and 3 bases, there was a span of 10 bases. The CDR3 DNA is TGTGCCAGCAGCGTAGTTGGGTCTGGTGGAAACACCATATATTTT. Its translation: CASSVVGSGGNTIYF.

This rearrangement joins TRBV2 to TRBJ2-5; no clear D. The CDR3 totals 11 residues. V shed 7 bases and J shed 1 base, with 4 bases lying between them. From germline, CDR1 is SNHLY and CDR2 FYNNEI. CDR3 DNA: TGTGCCAGCACCCTCCAAGAGACCCAGTACTTC. Translating it yields CASTLQETQYF.

The rearrangement links TRBV5-6 to TRBJ1-5; TRBD1 might be the D (5 bases). Trimming cost V 1 base and J 3 bases, with 11 bases left between them. Per germline, CDR1 SGHDT and CDR2 YYEEEE. The CDR3 loop spans 15 amino acids. The CDR3 region is CASSLRDGTNQPQHF. Written as DNA, the CDR3 is TGTGCCAGCAGCTTGAGGGACGGAACCAATCAGCCCCAGCATTTT. The whole variable domain, remainder taken from reference TRBV5-6 and TRBJ1-5, is DAGVTQSPTHLIKTRGQQVTLRCSPKSGHDTVSWYQQALGQGPQFIFQYYEEEERQRGNFPDRFSGHQFPNYSSELNVNALLLGDSALYLCASSLRDGTNQPQHFGDGTRLSIL.